Each of the 18 T cell receptor beta chains below was sequenced from the same sample in a study of cytomegalovirus exposure and HLA in healthy donors. In the PCR, 60 Vbeta and 13 Jbeta primers were used. Assay: immunoSEQ multiplex PCR; the TCRdb copy retains only in-frame clones and omits some. The sample lists around 180,000 clones; around four fifths were seen once. Sequencing was done on a sample of PBMCs. These TCRs come from a girl under 18 in good health and CMV-seropositive.

The chain joins TRBV7-9 to TRBJ1-5, with D perhaps TRBD1 (5 bases). The CDR3 has 17 amino acids. V lost 0 bases to trimming and J lost 0 bases, with 12 bases between them. CDR1 SEHNR and CDR2 FQNEAQ come from the germline V gene (reference sequence). The CDR3 nucleotides read TGTGCCAGCAGCTTAGCGGGGCAGGGCAGTAGCAATCAGCCCCAGCATTTT. It yields the protein CASSLAGQGSSNQPQHF.

This clone was picked up one time. The chain's CDR3 is CASSPPGGYNEQFF. The DNA of the CDR3 is TGTGCCAGTAGTCCCCCCGGCGGCTACAATGAGCAGTTCTTC. The chain uses TRBV19 and TRBJ2-1, with D uncertain. Trimming removed 5 bases from V and 3 bases from J, with 11 bases in between. This CDR3 comprises 14 residues. Germline V gives CDR1 LNHDA, CDR2 SQIVND (reference sequence).

A note on this clone: This same CDR3 is encoded by further DNA sequences in the sample. The chain carries TRBV5-6 and TRBJ1-2; tentative D call: TRBD1 (5 bases). Germline assignment: CDR1 SGHDT and CDR2 YYEEEE. V lost 0 bases, J lost 2 bases, and 8 bases lay in between. The CDR3 totals 14 residues. In nucleotides, the CDR3 is TGTGCCAGCAGCTTGGGCGACAGCAACTATGGCTACACCTTC. It translates to CASSLGDSNYGYTF.

On this clone: The junction departs from germline at one end; a sequencing error may be responsible. The J gene is TRBJ1-6, the V gene TRBV4-1; 9 nucleotides agree with TRBD1. The CDR3 sequence is 14 residues long. Germline V gives CDR1 MGHRA, CDR2 YSYEKL. CDR3 residues: CASSRDRDKSPLHF. As DNA, the CDR3 is TGCGCCAGCAGCCGGGACAGGGATAAGTCACCCCTCCACTTT.

The V and J genes are TRBV19 and TRBJ2-5; possibly TRBD1 for D (5 bases). Germline V gene sequence: CDR1 LNHDA, CDR2 SQIVND (reference sequence). There are 13 residues in the CDR3. The ends were cut back, 3 bases at V and 1 base at J, with 6 bases in the middle. The CDR3 DNA reads as TGTGCCAGTAGTATTCAGGGCCAAGAGACCCAGTACTTC. It encodes CASSIQGQETQYF.

The CDR3 DNA follows: TGCGCCAGCAGCCCGACAGGGGCCAAAACTAATGAAAAACTGTTTTTT. Translation: CASSPTGAKTNEKLFF. V and J are TRBV4-1 and TRBJ1-4; 8 bases line up with TRBD1. This CDR3 has 16 residues. The J segment lost 1 base and the V segment lost 4 bases, leaving 5 bases of the junction unmatched. The germline gives CDR1 MGHRA, CDR2 YSYEKL.

The chain carries TRBV9 and TRBJ1-3; 9 bases agree with TRBD1. Unmatched junction bases numbered 3, after V lost 4 bases and J lost 1 base. The CDR3 consists of 15 residues. CDR1 SGDLS and CDR2 YYNGEE come from the germline V gene. CDR3: CASSSGTGSGNTIYF. DNA of the CDR3: TGTGCCAGCAGCTCTGGGACAGGGTCTGGAAACACCATATATTTT.

This chain joins TRBV28 and TRBJ1-1, with 11 bases that match TRBD1. The CDR3 extends over 20 amino acids. Germline values: CDR1 MDHEN, CDR2 SYDVKM. The V and J ends lost 2 bases and 0 bases, in that order; junction bases with no gene match: 14. CDR3 nucleotides: TGTGCCAGCAGTTTAAGTACTTGGTCCCGGGACAGGGGGATGAACACTGAAGCTTTCTTT. Amino acids: CASSLSTWSRDRGMNTEAFF.

V and J are TRBV4-1 and TRBJ2-7, with 7 bases identical to TRBD2. This CDR3 comprises 13 residues. V lost 3 bases and J lost 2; bases outside the gene matches: 1. The germline V gene has CDR1 MGHRA and CDR2 YSYEKL. The CDR3 sequence is CASSQGTTYEQYF. CDR3 nucleotides: TGCGCCAGCAGCCAGGGGACTACCTACGAGCAGTACTTC.

The V and J genes are TRBV5-6 and TRBJ2-3, with 8 nucleotides matching TRBD1. CDR1 is SGHDT and CDR2 is YYEEEE in the germline V gene. The CDR3 loop spans 16 amino acids. V was pared by 1 base and J by 0 bases, with 4 bases of the junction left unmatched. This CDR3 reads CASSLRTGSSTDTQYF. CDR3 sequence (DNA): TGTGCCAGCAGCTTGAGGACAGGGTCTAGCACAGATACGCAGTATTTT.

The CDR3 DNA follows: TGTGCCAGCAGAGCCCAGGGGGCCGGGGATGGCTACACCTTC. Amino acids: CASRAQGAGDGYTF. The gene calls are TRBV27 and TRBJ1-2, with 8 bases matching TRBD1. V lost 6 bases to trimming and J lost 6 bases; unmatched junction nucleotides: 9. CDR1 and CDR2 from the germline V gene are MNHEY and SMNVEV (reference sequence). CDR3 length: 14 amino acids.

This clone was counted between two and nine times. Different DNA sequences within this sample yield the same CDR3. In DNA form, the CDR3 reads TGTGCCTGGAGTGTACAGGGGAACACTGAAGCTTTCTTT. It translates to CAWSVQGNTEAFF. The chain combines TRBV30 with TRBJ1-1; TRBD1 might be the D (6 bases). The CDR3 has 13 amino acids. The V gene's germline CDR1 is GTSNPN and CDR2 SVGIG (reference sequence). V was shortened by 0 bases and J by 1 base, with 6 bases between the two germline ends.

This clone was detected only once. The genes are TRBV18 and TRBJ2-1; 7 positions agree with TRBD1. This CDR3 spans 14 amino acids. Trimming removed 2 bases from V and 9 bases from J; junction bases left unmatched: 7. Germline assignment: CDR1 KGHSH and CDR2 LQKENI. Written as DNA, the CDR3 is TGTGCCAGCTCACCAGACAGGGTCATTAGTGAGCAGTTCTTC. This sequence encodes CASSPDRVISEQFF.

The chain joins TRBV2 to TRBJ2-1, with D maybe TRBD2 (5 bases). The CDR3 loop spans 13 amino acids. In germline, CDR1 is SNHLY, CDR2 FYNNEI. Deletions cut 6 bases from V and 7 bases from J, with 13 bases between. The CDR3 DNA reads as TGTGCCAGCAGCCCCAGGACGGGAAATGAGCAGTTCTTC. Residues: CASSPRTGNEQFF.

The chain has TRBV7-9 and TRBJ1-1; weak D call: TRBD1 (5 bases). The germline V and J ends were trimmed by 0 bases and 4 bases, with 9 bases remaining between them. This CDR3 region has 14 residues. Germline-derived CDR1 and CDR2 are SEHNR and FQNEAQ (reference sequence). Here the CDR3 reads CASSLAPQATEAFF. CDR3 nucleotide sequence: TGTGCCAGCAGCTTAGCCCCACAGGCCACTGAAGCTTTCTTT. The variable domain in full, with the rest retrieved from reference TRBV7-9 and TRBJ1-1, is DTGVSQNPRHKITKRGQNVTFRCDPISEHNRLYWYRQTLGQGPEFLTYFQNEAQLEKSRLLSDRFSAERPKGSFSTLEIQRTEQGDSAMYLCASSLAPQATEAFFGQGTRLTVV.

V usage is TRBV6-4 and J usage is TRBJ2-2; D perhaps matches TRBD2 (6 bases). V lost 2 bases and J 5 bases, leaving 6 bases between the germline ends. CDR1 MRHNA and CDR2 SNTAGT come from the germline V gene. The CDR3 has 13 residues. The CDR3, as DNA: TGTGCCAGCAGTGACGGGGGGACCGGGGAGCTGTTTTTT. As protein: CASSDGGTGELFF.

This clone was detected once. The chain recombines TRBV6-5 with TRBJ1-1; D perhaps matches TRBD1 (5 bases). There are 13 residues in the CDR3. Germline V gene lookup returns CDR1 MNHEY and CDR2 SVGAGI. The V gene lost 7 bases and the J gene lost 0 bases, with 9 bases spanning the gap. DNA of the CDR3: TGTGCCAGCAATCCGACAGTGAACACTGAAGCTTTCTTT. Translated, it gives CASNPTVNTEAFF.

The chain joins TRBV5-1 to TRBJ2-7; a weak D match, TRBD1 (5 bases). The CDR3 is made up of 12 amino acids. V gave up 5 bases and J gave up 0 bases, with 6 bases separating them. Germline V lookup: CDR1 SGHRS, CDR2 YFSETQ. The CDR3 here is CASRDTSYEQYF. CDR3 bases: TGCGCCAGCAGGGACACCTCCTACGAGCAGTACTTC.